Below, 18 T cell receptor beta chains from the same sample are listed, as sequenced in a study of blood T cell repertoires in COVID-19. Clones were read by immunoSEQ multiplex PCR, and TCRdb kept only the in-frame ones, dropping some. Of about 330,000 clones detected, around 87% appear once; the ten largest clones hold approximately 5.3%. Sequencing used PBMCs or T cells enriched from blood (not recorded which). The receptors originated from a woman in her 30s who had recovered from COVID-19.

The rearrangement links TRBV5-4 to TRBJ2-3, with TRBD2 as a possible D gene (7 bases). CDR1 is SGHNT and CDR2 is YYREEE in the germline V gene (reference sequence). Trimming took off 0 bases at V and 6 bases at J, with 14 bases between the two ends. The CDR3 sequence is 15 residues long. CDR3 DNA sequence: TGTGCCAGCAGCTTGGGGGGGGGCCGTTGGGATACGCAGTATTTT. Encoded protein: CASSLGGGRWDTQYF.

As DNA, the CDR3 is TGTGCCAGCAGCCCTTCGGGAGGATCTGGAAACACCATATATTTT. Translated, it gives CASSPSGGSGNTIYF. This chain links TRBV7-3 with TRBJ1-3; D not certain. Germline V gene data show CDR1 as SGHTA and CDR2 as FQGTGA. V lost 5 bases and J lost 1, with 12 bases in between. CDR3 length equals 15 residues.

The chain recombines TRBV7-2 with TRBJ2-7; D is uncertain. The CDR3 is 13 residues long. Trimming left V 1 base short and J 4 bases short, with 8 bases between. Germline CDR1 is SGHTA and CDR2 is FQGNSA. CDR3 sequence reads: CASSLDPRYEQYF. The CDR3 DNA is TGTGCCAGCAGCTTAGACCCCAGATACGAGCAGTACTTC.

This chain uses TRBV3-1 (or the pseudogene TRBV3-2) with TRBJ1-1; D uncertain. V was trimmed by 5 bases and J by 5 bases, leaving 9 bases between them. Germline V lookup: CDR1 LGHDT, CDR2 YNNKEL (reference sequence). This CDR3 has 12 amino acids. CDR3 nucleotides: TGTGCCAGCAGCACCGGAGGGACTGAAGCTTTCTTT. As protein: CASSTGGTEAFF.

To note about this clone: Its ends do not fully match the called genes, so a read error is possible. The chain is built from TRBV12-3 or TRBV12-4 and TRBJ2-4; 7 bases agree with TRBD2. The CDR3 sequence is 12 residues long. The CDR3 here is CASSLNRGLHHF. DNA for the CDR3: TGTGCCAGCAGTTTAAATCGGGGACTACATCACTTC.

The chain is built from TRBV7-8 and TRBJ1-1; D unclear. Per germline, CDR1 SGHVS and CDR2 FQNEAQ. V was clipped by 5 bases and J by 1 base, with 14 bases between them. This CDR3 has 15 residues. CDR3 sequence (DNA): TGTGCCAGCAGCCTACGACTGGCACCGAACACTGAAGCTTTCTTT. The encoded protein is CASSLRLAPNTEAFF.

The chain employs TRBV14 and TRBJ1-2; 8 nucleotides line up with TRBD1. CDR1 SGHDN and CDR2 FVKESK come from the germline V gene. This CDR3 is built from 14 residues. J gave up 4 bases and V 5 bases, and 6 bases lay outside the gene matches. The CDR3 reads CASSSTGEGYGYTF. The CDR3 DNA follows: TGTGCCAGCAGCTCGACAGGGGAAGGCTATGGCTACACCTTC.

The chain joins TRBV28 to TRBJ2-3; 9 bases line up with TRBD2. This CDR3 is built from 17 residues. CDR1 and CDR2 (germline): MDHEN, SYDVKM. The V gene end was trimmed by 2 bases and the J gene end by 1 base; junction bases not matched to a gene: 7. For the CDR3, the DNA is TGTGCCAGCAGTTTAACGGCGGGACTAGCAGGCACAGATACGCAGTATTTT. Its protein product is CASSLTAGLAGTDTQYF.

The V gene is TRBV7-9, the J gene TRBJ1-1; D gene uncertain. CDR1 is SEHNR and CDR2 is FQNEAQ in the germline V gene (reference sequence). The CDR3 runs 13 residues. V was trimmed by 4 bases and J by 8 bases, leaving 14 bases between them. The CDR3 protein is CASSYQVSEEAFF. The CDR3 DNA follows: TGTGCCAGCAGCTACCAGGTGTCAGAAGAAGCTTTCTTT.

This chain uses TRBV5-8 with TRBJ2-1, with 11 bases that match TRBD1. CDR1 and CDR2 (germline): SGHTS, YDEGEE. V trimming: 0 bases; J trimming: 7 bases; junction bases outside the gene matches: 12. The length of the CDR3 is 18 residues. The CDR3 region is CASSLAGTGGYSLNEQFF. DNA of the CDR3: TGTGCCAGCAGCTTGGCCGGGACAGGGGGTTATAGTTTGAATGAGCAGTTCTTC.

This chain links TRBV2 with TRBJ1-3; D remains ambiguous. The CDR3 totals 12 residues. The V gene's germline CDR1 is SNHLY and CDR2 FYNNEI. Trimming removed 7 bases at V and 4 bases at J, with 8 bases between. CDR3 DNA sequence: TGTGCCAGCATTAGCGTCGGAAACACCATATATTTT. Its protein product is CASISVGNTIYF.

This clone counts as medium-sized. This chain links TRBV3-1 (or the pseudogene TRBV3-2) with TRBJ2-5; 8 nucleotides agree with TRBD2. The germline CDR1 and CDR2 sequences are LGHDT and YNNKEL (reference sequence). The CDR3 length is 15 residues. Trimming at V came to 0 bases and at J to 5 bases, leaving 5 bases not matched to a gene. Here the CDR3 DNA reads TGTGCCAGCAGCCAAGATTGGTCTAGCGGGGAGACCCAGTACTTC. Amino acid sequence: CASSQDWSSGETQYF.

The rearrangement links TRBV5-4 to TRBJ2-7; D unresolved. Germline loops: CDR1 SGHNT, CDR2 YYREEE (reference sequence). Trimming stripped 2 bases from V and 6 bases from J, with 12 bases between. This CDR3 comprises 13 residues. As DNA, the CDR3 is TGTGCCAGCAGCTTATCGAATACGGGCGAGCAGTACTTC. Translation: CASSLSNTGEQYF.

V and J are TRBV13 and TRBJ2-5; weak D call: TRBD1 (6 bases). This CDR3 region has 15 residues. V gave up 5 bases and J gave up 8 bases, with 21 bases separating them. Germline loops: CDR1 PRHDT, CDR2 FYEKMQ (reference sequence). The CDR3 sequence is CASSPRTAPTGTQYF. The CDR3 coding sequence is TGTGCCAGCAGCCCACGGACAGCCCCCACAGGAACCCAGTACTTC.

This clone was seen more than once but under ten times. The CDR3 DNA reads TGTGCCACCAGCACCCCAGAGAGGGAGGTCCCAGATACGCAGTATTTT. This gives the protein CATSTPEREVPDTQYF. The chain couples TRBV15 to TRBJ2-3; possible D gene TRBD2, 6 bases. Germline CDR1 is LNHNV and CDR2 is YYDKDF (reference sequence). The CDR3 is 16 residues long. Trimming shortened V by 4 bases and J by 4 bases, and 18 bases separated the two germline ends.

This sequence joins TRBV28 and TRBJ2-3; D possibly corresponds to TRBD1 (6 bases). This CDR3 contains 20 residues. Germline lookup yields CDR1 MDHEN and CDR2 SYDVKM. Trimming took 1 base from V and 2 from J, leaving 25 bases between them. The CDR3 spells CASSLFKFRDTERYTDTQYF. CDR3 DNA: TGTGCCAGCAGTTTATTTAAATTCCGGGACACAGAACGATACACAGATACGCAGTATTTT.

V gene TRBV30 combines with J gene TRBJ2-7, with TRBD1 matching 9 bases. This CDR3 has 11 amino acids. Losses at the gene ends were 5 bases for V and 9 bases for J; bases not matched to a gene: 5. The germline gives CDR1 GTSNPN, CDR2 SVGIG (reference sequence). CDR3 coding DNA: TGTGCCTGGGGGACAGGGACCGGGCAGTACTTC. Amino acids: CAWGTGTGQYF.

A single count supports this clone. The chain joins TRBV3-1 (or the pseudogene TRBV3-2) to TRBJ2-7; TRBD2 is a possible D gene (6 bases). This CDR3 region has 15 residues. V gave up 0 bases and J gave up 3 bases, with 12 bases separating them. Germline V gene data show CDR1 as LGHDT and CDR2 as YNNKEL (reference sequence). CDR3 in amino acids: CASSQEGGPDYEQYF. The CDR3 DNA follows: TGTGCCAGCAGCCAAGAAGGAGGGCCCGACTACGAGCAGTACTTC.